The next 3 T cell receptor beta chains were all read from a single sample in a study of neurological immune-mediated disorders. TCRdb reprocessed the 5' RACE reads with MiXCR, giving one entry per CDR3 protein. The sample has around 60,000 distinct CDR3 sequences, under 3.5% seen once. The sequenced sample consisted of PBMCs. The origin of the receptors is a woman aged 60-75 years with multiple sclerosis.

Comment on this clonotype: This may arise from a read error, as a much more abundant clone is one base away. The chain links TRBV9 to TRBJ2-3; D unresolved. Per germline, CDR1 SGDLS and CDR2 YYNGEE. The CDR3 is 12 amino acids. The CDR3 here is CVSSVATDTQYF. The CDR3 nucleotides read TGTGTCAGCAGCGTAGCCACAGATACGCAGTATTTT.

This clonotype was counted many times. The J gene is TRBJ2-1, the V gene TRBV5-1; 7 bases align to TRBD1. The CDR3 totals 15 residues. Germline V gene sequence: CDR1 SGHRS, CDR2 YFSETQ. V shed 2 bases, J shed 4 bases, and the junction held 6 bases outside the gene matches. The CDR3 coding sequence is TGCGCCAGCAGCTTAGGGGACAGTATTTACAATGAGCAGTTCTTC. Its protein is CASSLGDSIYNEQFF.

This clonotype was seen repeatedly, ten times or more. The chain couples TRBV20-1 to TRBJ2-7; no clear D. V was shortened by 2 bases and J by 3 bases, with 5 bases between the two germline ends. Germline CDR1 and CDR2: DFQATT and SNEGSKA (reference sequence). The CDR3 totals 11 residues. Written as DNA, the CDR3 is TGCAGTGCTAGACGGGTCTACGAGCAGTACTTC. Amino acids: CSARRVYEQYF.